This T cell receptor beta chain was found in a study of identical twins. TCRdb processed the 5' RACE reads anew with MiXCR; each CDR3 protein has one entry. The sample carries about 660,000 distinct CDR3 sequences, 8.5% to 9% recorded once. This clonotype has only a few counts. This CDR3 spans 17 amino acids. V was cut by 0 bases and J by 6 bases, with 17 bases left in between. CDR1 MGHRA and CDR2 YSYEKL come from the germline V gene. These data were also reused for a study on yellow fever vaccine responses in identical twins. That paper adds: Twins reportedly appeared to share part of their vaccine T cell response while keeping part individual.

This receptor was obtained from a woman aged 18-35 years in good health. The V call is TRBV4-1, the J call TRBJ2-2; no reliable D call. The sample was PBMCs. Written as DNA, the CDR3 is TGCGCCAGCAGCCAAGATTTCCCCCCACCGGAAGCCGGGGAGCTGTTTTTT. This gives the protein CASSQDFPPPEAGELFF.